This passage covers 14 T cell receptor beta chains from one sample sequenced in a study of OX40 agonist ivuxolimab in advanced cancers. Here immunoSEQ multiplex PCR was the method, and the copy in TCRdb shows in-frame clones only, minus some. The data contain about 58,000 clones, around 84% of them singletons. The sequenced sample was CD4+ or CD8+ T cells sorted from blood, obtained in a trial of the OX40 agonist ivuxolimab. The receptors come from an adult with an advanced solid tumor such as melanoma, head and neck, liver or kidney cancer.

This rearrangement joins TRBV7-9 to TRBJ1-2, with 10 bases matching TRBD1. The CDR3 consists of 16 residues. The germline gives CDR1 SEHNR, CDR2 FQNEAQ (reference sequence). Trimming took 1 base from V and 3 from J; bases not matched to a gene: 5. The CDR3: CASSLVGQGPYYGYTF. CDR3 coding DNA: TGTGCCAGCAGCTTAGTGGGACAGGGGCCTTACTATGGCTACACCTTC.

The chain is built from TRBV27 and TRBJ1-6, with TRBD1 identical over 9 bases. This CDR3 comprises 13 residues. CDR1 MNHEY and CDR2 SMNVEV come from the germline V gene (reference sequence). V was pared by 3 bases and J by 10 bases, with 1 base of the junction left unmatched. In nucleotides, the CDR3 is TGTGCCAGCAGTTTGGGACAGGGCTCACCCCTCCACTTT. This translates into CASSLGQGSPLHF.

The J gene is TRBJ2-5, the V gene TRBV7-2; D call uncertain. The germline gives CDR1 SGHTA, CDR2 FQGNSA. The V and J ends lost 2 bases and 2 bases respectively, with 9 bases between them. This CDR3 comprises 14 residues. CDR3 in amino acids: CASSLRDRQETQYF. As DNA, the CDR3 is TGTGCCAGCAGCTTACGAGATCGACAAGAGACCCAGTACTTC.

The rearrangement joins TRBV5-8 to TRBJ2-4; 8 nucleotides line up with TRBD2. Germline-derived CDR1 and CDR2 are SGHTS and YDEGEE. There are 19 residues in the CDR3. Trimming took 0 bases from V and 0 from J; bases not matched to a gene: 11. In DNA form, the CDR3 reads TGTGCCAGCAGCTTGGCGTGGGTAGCGGGGACGCTAGCCAAAAACATTCAGTACTTC. This translates into CASSLAWVAGTLAKNIQYF. The full variable domain, with the rest looked up from reference TRBV5-8 and TRBJ2-4, is EAGVTQSPTHLIKTRGQQATLRCSPISGHTSVYWYQQALGLGLQFLLWYDEGEERNRGNFPPRFSGRQFPNYSSELNVNALELEDSALYLCASSLAWVAGTLAKNIQYFGAGTRLSVL.

In DNA form, the CDR3 reads TGTGCCAGCAGCGTAGTGGGGGGAAACACCATATATTTT. Translation: CASSVVGGNTIYF. The rearrangement joins TRBV9 to TRBJ1-3, with D hard to call. The germline V gene encodes CDR1 SGDLS and CDR2 YYNGEE. Trimming pared 0 bases from V and 4 bases from J, leaving 5 bases between. The CDR3 runs to 13 residues.

The chain joins TRBV7-9 to TRBJ1-2; the D is unclear. The CDR3 contains 11 residues. V lost 2 bases and J lost 6, with 4 bases in between. Germline lookup yields CDR1 SEHNR and CDR2 FQNEAQ (reference sequence). DNA for the CDR3: TGTGCCAGCAGCTTATATGATGGCTACACCTTC. Translated, it gives CASSLYDGYTF.

Of note for this clone: The same CDR3 also results from other DNA sequences found in this sample. The chain carries TRBV6-5 and TRBJ1-5; 8 bases agree with TRBD1. CDR1 is MNHEY, CDR2 SVGAGI, per germline. V lost 6 bases to trimming and J lost 4 bases; unmatched junction nucleotides: 2. The CDR3 has 13 residues. This CDR3 reads CASRRQGNQPQHF. The CDR3 coding sequence is TGTGCCAGCAGGCGACAGGGGAATCAGCCCCAGCATTTT.

The rearrangement uses TRBV6-5 and TRBJ1-2, with D hard to call. The CDR3 covers 14 residues. Trimming left V 2 bases short and J 9 bases short, with 16 bases between. Germline values: CDR1 MNHEY, CDR2 SVGAGI. The CDR3 nucleotides read TGTGCCAGCAGTTACCTGTCTGGTCCGGTGAGCTACACCTTC. It codes for CASSYLSGPVSYTF.

The genes are TRBV7-6 and TRBJ1-3; a weak D match, TRBD1 (6 bases). The CDR3 extends over 15 amino acids. V lost 4 bases to trimming and J lost 4 bases, with 14 bases between them. Per the germline V gene, CDR1 is SGHVS and CDR2 is FNYEAQ. The chain's CDR3 is CASSSDRREGNTIYF. The CDR3 bases are TGTGCCAGCAGCTCTGACAGGCGGGAAGGAAACACCATATATTTT.

A remark on this clone: At one end the junction does not follow the germline gene, possibly because of a read error. Here the CDR3 DNA reads TGCGCCAACAGCTCCCCGGAAACAGGGCTCTATGGCTACACCTTC. Translation: CANSSPETGLYGYTF. The V gene is TRBV5-1, the J gene TRBJ1-2; tentative D call: TRBD1 (6 bases). This CDR3 has 15 amino acids. In germline, CDR1 is SGHRS, CDR2 YFSETQ.

The chain recombines TRBV28 with TRBJ1-1, with TRBD1 matching 7 bases. The J segment lost 1 base and the V segment lost 10 bases, leaving 6 bases of the junction unmatched. CDR3 length: 13 residues. Germline V gene data show CDR1 as MDHEN and CDR2 as SYDVKM. The DNA for the CDR3 is TGTGCCATCAAGAAGGGGGCGAACACTGAAGCTTTCTTT. The encoded protein is CAIKKGANTEAFF.

The rearrangement joins TRBV11-2 to TRBJ1-3, with D hard to call. Germline CDR1 is SGHAT and CDR2 is FQNNGV. Deletions cut 1 base from V and 6 bases from J, with 7 bases between. The CDR3 has 13 amino acids. The CDR3 DNA sequence: TGTGCCAGCAGCTTAGCCCCTCCAAACACCATATATTTT. Its protein product is CASSLAPPNTIYF.

This sequence joins TRBV28 and TRBJ2-2, with D possibly called TRBD1 or TRBD2 (5 bases each). The CDR3 sequence is 16 residues long. Germline V gene data show CDR1 as MDHEN and CDR2 as SYDVKM. V was shortened by 6 bases and J by 6 bases, with 20 bases between the two germline ends. CDR3 coding DNA: TGTGCCAGCAGCCCCCTAAACGGGGCGCTTCCCGGGGAGCTGTTTTTT. The encoded protein is CASSPLNGALPGELFF.

V gene TRBV7-6 combines with J gene TRBJ2-7; D possibly corresponds to TRBD1 (5 bases). Germline CDR1 and CDR2: SGHVS and FNYEAQ. The V gene lost 1 base and the J gene lost 5 bases, with 9 bases spanning the gap. The CDR3 has 13 amino acids. The CDR3 sequence is CASSLVGRDEQYF. The CDR3 region has the DNA TGTGCCAGCAGCTTAGTGGGCAGGGACGAGCAGTACTTC. The variable domain in full, with the rest retrieved from reference TRBV7-6 and TRBJ2-7, is GAGVSQSPRYKVTKRGQDVALRCDPISGHVSLYWYRQALGQGPEFLTYFNYEAQQDKSGLPNDRFSAERPEGSISTLTIQRTEQRDSAMYRCASSLVGRDEQYFGPGTRLTVT.